This T cell receptor beta chain is from a study of blood T cell repertoires in COVID-19 (dated by TCRdb to between 2020 and 2021). For the wider study: Samples covering the acute and convalescent phases of COVID-19 were provided by collaborators in the United States, Italy and Spain. The prospective study material was composed of cDNA or gDNA derived from T cells, B-cell-depleted T cells, or PBMCs. Subjects who had been exposed to COVID-19, were actively infected with it, or had recovered from it provided the deeply sampled blood TCRbeta repertoires that made up the dataset. The repertoires were released in a freely available public database meant as a resource for research on the immune response to SARS-CoV-2. The samples were drawn from two sources: the first 160 participants of the ongoing ImmuneRACE study, and fewer than 1,500 subjects contributed by 6 global collaborators. The sample metadata nearly always contained a de-identified subject ID, COVID-19 status, age in years and sex. Where HLA class I and class II types were available, the types were taken from metadata supplied by the sample provider, not from assay-based typing. The full study reports these points: The amount of clinical and demographic metadata varied by source and participant and was provided uncurated.

Taken from the germline V gene (reference sequence), the CDR1 and CDR2 loops are LGHDT and YNNKEL. The CDR3 covers 14 residues, taking in both the cysteine and the phenylalanine. Only CDR3 DNA is held: 42 bases, read in frame from base 1. V lost 1 base and J lost 0 bases; the stretch between them is 4 bases long. TCRbeta CDR3 regions were amplified from genomic DNA using the immunoSEQ Assay, a bias-controlled multiplex PCR. The authors' pipeline ran thus. The number of nucleated cells in each sample was estimated from the amplification of reference gene primers within the assay. To quantify the absolute abundance of each unique TCRbeta CDR3 rearrangement, sequence reads were collapsed and filtered. For each sample, productive Simpson clonality was calculated as the square root of Simpson's diversity index over productive rearrangements. Sourced from immuneACCESS, this table was stored by TCRdb with only in-frame sequences that have V and J called. A share of the clones is absent; for the studies checked, an unresolved V gene accounts for under half, and the remainder has no known explanation. V and J calls and clone size are copied from that table; D and trimming were computed from the DNA. Counted in this sample were approximately 300,000 clones; around nine tenths of them appeared once. Together, the top ten hold approximately 0.84% of the sample.

Worth noting for this clone: There is no known antigen for this receptor. No much larger clonotype is one base removed from it; base qualities were not supplied.

Each collaborating institution followed its own protocols to collect whole blood in K2EDTA tubes. For TCRbeta analysis, collaborator samples were shipped as frozen whole blood, as isolated PBMCs, or as DNA extracted from either sample type. The sequenced sample was peripheral blood. The TCR was taken from a man between 25 and 39 years old with acute or convalescent COVID-19. Recombination connected TRBV3-1 (or the pseudogene TRBV3-2) to TRBJ2-4; no D gene call is confident. The CDR3 in this case is CASSQVLAKNIQYF. The sequence in DNA is TGTGCCAGCAGCCAAGTACTAGCCAAAAACATTCAGTACTTC.